Listed below are T cell receptor beta chains from one sample, sequenced in a study of T-cell memory formation after mild COVID-19. One entry per CDR3 protein, called by TCRdb with MiXCR from the 5' RACE reads. The sample yields about 610,000 distinct CDR3 sequences, 15% to 20% seen once. Sequencing used PBMCs or a T cell subset sorted from them (not recorded which). All receptors come from an adult woman who had mild COVID-19 (a few samples of this study predate the infection). Cell type and time point are not known. The CDR3 runs from the conserved cysteine through the conserved F or W. Each record gives: D gene, V gene, clone size, J gene, CDR3 protein, CDR3 DNA. The D gene is left open where the match is weak. Size is stated for part of the rows, as once, few or many counts, or as a class when the clone is expanded.

.,TRBV12-3/TRBV12-4,many,TRBJ2-5,CASSYAGGETQYF,TGTGCCAGCAGTTACGCAGGCGGTGAGACCCAGTACTTC
.,TRBV7-9,.,TRBJ2-1,CASSSSAFYEQFF,TGTGCCAGCAGCTCGTCCGCCTTCTATGAGCAGTTCTTC
TRBD2,TRBV18,few,TRBJ2-3,CASSPMTSGGPQRTDTQYF,TGTGCCAGCTCACCAATGACTAGCGGGGGGCCTCAACGCACAGATACGCAGTATTTT
TRBD2,TRBV24-1,few,TRBJ2-5,CATSDPGTTQETQYF,TGTGCCACCAGTGACCCCGGGACTACCCAAGAGACCCAGTACTTC
.,TRBV12-3/TRBV12-4,.,TRBJ2-4,CASSAPGELAKNIQYF,TGTGCCAGCAGTGCCCCCGGGGAACTAGCCAAAAACATTCAGTACTTC
.,TRBV4-2,many,TRBJ2-5,CASSQGGGQETQYF,TGTGCCAGCAGCCAAGGGGGCGGACAAGAGACCCAGTACTTC
.,TRBV6-2/TRBV6-3,few,TRBJ2-1,CASSRPVDSYNEQFF,TGTGCCAGCAGTCGCCCGGTGGACTCGTACAATGAGCAGTTCTTC
.,TRBV7-9,.,TRBJ1-6,CASSKRTGNESPLHF,TGTGCCAGCAGCAAAAGAACAGGAAACGAGTCACCCCTCCACTTT
TRBD1,TRBV3-1,few,TRBJ1-3,CASSDERQGTGNTIYF,TGTGCCAGCAGCGACGAACGACAGGGGACTGGAAACACCATATATTTT
TRBD2,TRBV7-9,few,TRBJ2-3,CASSPRLASSPADTQYF,TGTGCCAGCAGCCCTCGACTAGCCTCCTCCCCCGCAGATACGCAGTATTTT
.,TRBV11-2,few,TRBJ1-2,CASSLDPGDYGYTF,TGTGCCAGCAGCTTAGATCCCGGTGACTATGGCTACACCTTC
TRBD1,TRBV29-1,.,TRBJ1-2,CSATGGSGYTF,TGCAGCGCTACAGGGGGAAGTGGCTACACCTTC
.,TRBV6-1,many,TRBJ1-1,CASSPGENTEAFF,TGTGCCAGCAGCCCGGGTGAGAACACTGAAGCTTTCTTT
.,TRBV7-6,few,TRBJ2-2,CASTWHVNTGELFF,TGTGCCAGCACGTGGCACGTGAACACCGGGGAGCTGTTTTTT
TRBD1,TRBV15,few,TRBJ1-6,CATSKDRGNSPLHF,TGTGCCACCAGCAAAGACAGGGGGAATTCACCCCTCCACTTT
.,TRBV7-9,.,TRBJ1-1,CASSSRRGGYTEAFF,TGTGCCAGCAGCTCGCGCAGGGGTGGATACACTGAAGCTTTCTTT
TRBD1,TRBV5-1,few,TRBJ1-2,CASSVETTGTHGYTF,TGCGCCAGCTCGGTTGAAACGACAGGGACCCATGGCTACACCTTC
TRBD1,TRBV6-4,.,TRBJ2-7,CASSDGKRPDRSYEQYF,TGTGCCAGCAGTGACGGTAAGCGTCCGGACAGGTCCTACGAGCAGTACTTC
.,TRBV12-3/TRBV12-4,.,TRBJ1-2,CASSLKANGAYGYTF,TGTGCCAGCAGTTTAAAAGCTAACGGGGCCTATGGCTACACCTTC
TRBD1,TRBV5-6,.,TRBJ2-7,CASSLGGRGQAYEQYF,TGTGCCAGCAGCTTGGGGGGGAGAGGACAGGCCTACGAGCAGTACTTC
TRBD1,TRBV4-1,.,TRBJ2-6,CASSQDRWLETGVREGANVLTF,TGCGCCAGCAGCCAAGATCGGTGGTTGGAGACAGGGGTGAGGGAAGGGGCCAACGTCCTGACTTTC
.,TRBV5-4,few,TRBJ1-1,CASSWGVGGRTEAFF,TGTGCCAGCAGTTGGGGGGTAGGGGGAAGGACTGAAGCTTTCTTT
.,TRBV7-7,many,TRBJ2-3,CASSLALGLDTQYF,TGTGCTAGCAGCTTAGCGCTGGGACTTGATACGCAGTATTTT
.,TRBV18,.,TRBJ2-5,CASSPLGTDGETQYF,TGTGCCAGCTCACCTCTCGGGACCGATGGGGAGACCCAGTACTTC
.,TRBV7-2,.,TRBJ1-1,CASSSQVSRSTEAFF,TGTGCCAGCAGCTCCCAGGTGTCCCGGAGTACTGAAGCTTTCTTT
.,TRBV15,few,TRBJ2-3,CATSRNARDTQYF,TGTGCCACCAGCAGAAATGCCAGGGATACGCAGTATTTT
.,TRBV6-5,few,TRBJ1-1,CASSRGFNTEAFF,TGTGCCAGCAGTCGGGGCTTTAACACTGAAGCTTTCTTT
TRBD2,TRBV30,.,TRBJ2-7,CAWSVTSGSPHEQYF,TGTGCCTGGAGTGTCACTAGCGGGAGTCCCCACGAGCAGTACTTC
TRBD1,TRBV7-2,.,TRBJ1-2,CASRPQGHYGYTF,TGTGCCAGCAGACCACAGGGGCACTATGGCTACACCTTC
TRBD2,TRBV5-1,many,TRBJ2-1,CASSPGTTMDNEQFF,TGCGCCAGCAGTCCCGGGACTACCATGGACAATGAGCAGTTCTTC
.,TRBV24-1,few,TRBJ2-1,CATSDRGTLDEQFF,TGTGCCACCAGTGACCGCGGGACTTTGGATGAGCAGTTCTTC
TRBD2,TRBV7-3,.,TRBJ2-2,CASSFQGLAGAPGELFF,TGTGCCAGCAGCTTTCAGGGACTAGCGGGAGCGCCCGGGGAGCTGTTTTTT
.,TRBV6-4,few,TRBJ2-5,CASSPSSWHETQYF,TGTGCCAGCAGCCCGAGTTCGTGGCACGAGACCCAGTACTTC
.,TRBV20-1,.,TRBJ2-7,CSASRQDEQYF,TGCAGTGCTAGCCGACAGGACGAGCAGTACTTC
TRBD2,TRBV6-5,few,TRBJ2-7,CASSYSSGGSDEQYF,TGTGCCAGCAGTTACTCTAGCGGGGGGTCCGACGAGCAGTACTTC
.,TRBV2,.,TRBJ1-5,CASSEALRGQPQHF,TGTGCCAGCAGTGAAGCGCTTCGGGGTCAGCCCCAGCATTTT
.,TRBV2,.,TRBJ2-7,CASRVGYEQYF,TGTGCCAGCAGAGTGGGGTACGAGCAGTACTTC